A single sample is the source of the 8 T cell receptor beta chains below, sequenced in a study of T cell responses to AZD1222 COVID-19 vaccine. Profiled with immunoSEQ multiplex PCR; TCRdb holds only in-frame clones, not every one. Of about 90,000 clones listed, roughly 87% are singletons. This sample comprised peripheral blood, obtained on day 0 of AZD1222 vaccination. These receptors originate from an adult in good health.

The chain's CDR3 is CASSLRQGSSEQFF. Written as DNA, the CDR3 is TGTGCCAGCAGTTTAAGGCAGGGTAGTAGTGAGCAGTTCTTC. This chain uses TRBV28 with TRBJ2-1, with D tentatively TRBD1 (5 bases). With 2 bases removed from V and 9 bases from J, the gap between germline ends came to 14 bases. The CDR3 runs to 14 residues. Germline CDR1 is MDHEN and CDR2 is SYDVKM. Filled out from reference TRBV28 and TRBJ2-1, the complete variable domain reads DVKVTQSSRYLVKRTGEKVFLECVQDMDHENMFWYRQDPGLGLRLIYFSYDVKMKEKGDIPEGYSVSREKKERFSLILESASTNQTSMYLCASSLRQGSSEQFFGPGTRLTVL.

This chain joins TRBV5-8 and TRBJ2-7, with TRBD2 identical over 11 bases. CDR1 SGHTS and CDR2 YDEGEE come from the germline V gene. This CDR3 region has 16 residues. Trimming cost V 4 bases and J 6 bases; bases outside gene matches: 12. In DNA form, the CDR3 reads TGTGCCAGCAGCCGATTTATAGCGGGAGGGTTATCCGAGCAGTACTTC. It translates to CASSRFIAGGLSEQYF.

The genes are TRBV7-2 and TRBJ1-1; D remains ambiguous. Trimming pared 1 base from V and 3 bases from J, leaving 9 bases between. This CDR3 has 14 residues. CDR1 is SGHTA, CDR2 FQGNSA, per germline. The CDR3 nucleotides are TGTGCCAGCAGCTTAGAAGCGGGGTACACTGAAGCTTTCTTT. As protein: CASSLEAGYTEAFF. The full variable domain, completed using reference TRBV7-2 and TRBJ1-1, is GAGVSQSPSNKVTEKGKDVELRCDPISGHTALYWYRQSLGQGLEFLIYFQGNSAPDKSGLPSDRFSAERTGGSVSTLTIQRTQQEDSAVYLCASSLEAGYTEAFFGQGTRLTVV.

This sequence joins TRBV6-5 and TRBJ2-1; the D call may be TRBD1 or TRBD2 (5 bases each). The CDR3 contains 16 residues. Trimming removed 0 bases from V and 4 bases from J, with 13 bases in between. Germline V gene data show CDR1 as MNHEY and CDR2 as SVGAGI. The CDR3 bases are TGTGCCAGCAGTTACTCGTCGAGGGGCATTTACAATGAGCAGTTCTTC. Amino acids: CASSYSSRGIYNEQFF.

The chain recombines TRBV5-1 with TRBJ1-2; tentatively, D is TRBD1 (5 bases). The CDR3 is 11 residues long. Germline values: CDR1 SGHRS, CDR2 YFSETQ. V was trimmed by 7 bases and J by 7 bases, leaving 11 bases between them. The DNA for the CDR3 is TGCGCCAGCGGAGGGACGGGTGGCTACACCTTC. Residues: CASGGTGGYTF.

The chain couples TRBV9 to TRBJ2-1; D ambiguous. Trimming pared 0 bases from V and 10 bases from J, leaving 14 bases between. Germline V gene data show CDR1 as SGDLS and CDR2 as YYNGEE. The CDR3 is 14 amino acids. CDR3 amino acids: CASSVGSRRAEQFF. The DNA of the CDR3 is TGTGCCAGCAGCGTAGGGAGCCGGCGCGCGGAGCAGTTCTTC.

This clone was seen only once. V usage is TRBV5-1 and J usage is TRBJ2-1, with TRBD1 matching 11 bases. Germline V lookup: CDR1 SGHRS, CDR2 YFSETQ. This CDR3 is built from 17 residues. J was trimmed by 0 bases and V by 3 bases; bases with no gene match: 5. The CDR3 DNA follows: TGCGCCAGCAGCTATGGACAGGGGGCTAACTCCTACAATGAGCAGTTCTTC. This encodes CASSYGQGANSYNEQFF.

The CDR3 DNA is TGTGCCAGCAGCTCTCTGAGGGGCGGGAGAGGCAATGAGCAGTTCTTC. This codes for CASSSLRGGRGNEQFF. The V gene is TRBV11-2, the J gene TRBJ2-1; 7 bases align to TRBD2. The trim removed 4 bases at V and 6 bases at J, leaving 12 bases unmatched. The CDR3 runs to 16 residues. CDR1 is SGHAT and CDR2 is FQNNGV in the germline V gene.